This TCR beta chain was found in a study of T cell responses to AZD1222 COVID-19 vaccine (dated by TCRdb to the early 2020s). Turning to the overall study: AZD1222 recipients given second doses at about 4 weeks or at about 12 weeks were pooled, since spike-specific TCR depth and breadth were not found to differ between the two schedules. Trial participants were enrolled into age subgroups of 18-55, 56-69 and 70-plus years, which contained roughly 140, 27 and 60 TCR-sequenced participants, respectively. A total of more than 230 trial participants underwent TCR sequencing, of whom nearly 210 received two doses of AZD1222 and around 25 received two doses of the MenACWY control vaccine. Points the paper makes about the study in general: Epitopes outside the regions mutated in the B.1.351 and B.1.1.7 variants were reportedly recognized by nearly half of the unique spike-specific TCRs. After two AZD1222 doses, spike-specific TCR breadth and depth were significantly higher than at day 0 and than in MenACWY recipients. Participants were mostly white British, with more females than males. The authors suggested clonal diversity may have been underestimated. The 56-69-year group was small, and its depth increase did not reach significance, likely because of low power. Conclusions about previously exposed vaccinees are limited because only 5 or 6 AZD1222 recipients were SARS-CoV-2 seropositive at baseline. No day 14 peak-response samples were available, so repertoires were characterized only after the peak T cell response. The whole spike protein was spanned by vaccine-associated CD4 TCRs, and dominant responses were seen in regions 160-218 and 743-854.

CDR1 is given as SGDLS and CDR2 as YYNGEE, both from the germline V gene. Trimming accounts for 5 bases at V and 1 base at J, while the number of junction bases matched to no gene is 2. The CDR3 sequence holds 15 residues, the cysteine and phenylalanine included. The CDR3 DNA has 45 bases and is translated from base 1. The CDR3 regions of human TCRbeta chains were analyzed by immunosequencing. As for the original processing: TCRs in the repertoires were matched against a reference library of SARS-CoV-2-specific TCRs that had been generated with the MIRA antigen-specificity platform. Breadth was defined as the fraction of unique TCRs that were SARS-CoV-2-associated, and depth was defined as the fraction of total T cells that were SARS-CoV-2-associated. Using the MIRA data, each spike-specific TCR was mapped to the spike region that the TCR reacts to and placed in a CD4 or CD8 class. Log10-transformed breadth and depth values were compared by one-way ANOVA with Sidak's multiple comparisons tests. TCRdb took over this immuneACCESS table, retaining in-frame rearrangements with V and J assigned. Such tables are incomplete; in checked studies, under half of the missing clones stem from an unresolved V gene, and the remainder is unexplained. V, J and clone size are those of that table, while D and trimming were read from the DNA. In this sample the table shows 110,000 to 150,000 clones, approximately 93% of which occur a single time. The ten most abundant clones make up under 6.5% of the sample.

Remarks on this clone: It lacks a known antigen. It has no much larger one-base neighbor in the sample; base qualities were not kept.

The sample's time point, from its label and the paper: baseline before first vaccination. The vaccinee samples were drawn from two UK trials, COV001 and COV002, one of which was a single-blind randomized controlled phase 2/3 trial testing AZD1222 (ChAdOx1 nCoV-19) in healthy adults. For TCRbeta chain sequencing, PBMC samples were collected from trial participants at day 0 and at day 28 after the second dose. The sequence derives from an adult in good health. The input for sequencing was peripheral blood, taken on day 0 of AZD1222 vaccination. The rearrangement joined TRBV9 to TRBJ2-2, with 10 bases matching TRBD2. The sequence in DNA is TGTGCCAGCAGTTGGACTAGCGGGAACACCGGGGAGCTGTTTTTT. It encodes CASSWTSGNTGELFF. When the CDR3 is completed using the reference TRBV9 and TRBJ2-2 genes on either side, the full variable domain is DSGVTQTPKHLITATGQRVTLRCSPRSGDLSVYWYQQSLDQGLQFLIQYYNGEERAKGNILERFSAQQFPDLHSELNLSSLELGDSALYFCASSWTSGNTGELFFGEGSRLTVL.